This TCR beta chain was documented in a study of shared clonotypes between healthy human individuals. The wider study: CD4 naive and CD4 memory each took three plates per donor, while CD8 naive took two and CD8 memory one.

The data were produced by immunoSEQ multiplex PCR, yet TCRdb's version contains in-frame clones alone and is incomplete. The table lists about 680,000 clones, around 90% of them singletons. Germline V gene sequence: CDR1 MNHNS, CDR2 SASEGT. CDR3 length: 14 amino acids. The V and J ends lost 6 bases and 5 bases respectively, with 17 bases between them. CD45RO-negative CD8 cells positively selected for CCR7 made up the naive population, which excluded terminally differentiated effector memory CD45RA+ cells. The sequence came from a man younger than 40 in good health. This rearrangement joins TRBV6-1 to TRBJ2-7, with D possibly being TRBD1 or TRBD2 (5 bases each). What was sequenced was naive CD8+ T cells sorted from blood. The CDR3 region is CASRRGLVSDEQYF. The CDR3 DNA reads as TGTGCCAGCAGGAGGGGTCTGGTCTCGGACGAGCAGTACTTC.